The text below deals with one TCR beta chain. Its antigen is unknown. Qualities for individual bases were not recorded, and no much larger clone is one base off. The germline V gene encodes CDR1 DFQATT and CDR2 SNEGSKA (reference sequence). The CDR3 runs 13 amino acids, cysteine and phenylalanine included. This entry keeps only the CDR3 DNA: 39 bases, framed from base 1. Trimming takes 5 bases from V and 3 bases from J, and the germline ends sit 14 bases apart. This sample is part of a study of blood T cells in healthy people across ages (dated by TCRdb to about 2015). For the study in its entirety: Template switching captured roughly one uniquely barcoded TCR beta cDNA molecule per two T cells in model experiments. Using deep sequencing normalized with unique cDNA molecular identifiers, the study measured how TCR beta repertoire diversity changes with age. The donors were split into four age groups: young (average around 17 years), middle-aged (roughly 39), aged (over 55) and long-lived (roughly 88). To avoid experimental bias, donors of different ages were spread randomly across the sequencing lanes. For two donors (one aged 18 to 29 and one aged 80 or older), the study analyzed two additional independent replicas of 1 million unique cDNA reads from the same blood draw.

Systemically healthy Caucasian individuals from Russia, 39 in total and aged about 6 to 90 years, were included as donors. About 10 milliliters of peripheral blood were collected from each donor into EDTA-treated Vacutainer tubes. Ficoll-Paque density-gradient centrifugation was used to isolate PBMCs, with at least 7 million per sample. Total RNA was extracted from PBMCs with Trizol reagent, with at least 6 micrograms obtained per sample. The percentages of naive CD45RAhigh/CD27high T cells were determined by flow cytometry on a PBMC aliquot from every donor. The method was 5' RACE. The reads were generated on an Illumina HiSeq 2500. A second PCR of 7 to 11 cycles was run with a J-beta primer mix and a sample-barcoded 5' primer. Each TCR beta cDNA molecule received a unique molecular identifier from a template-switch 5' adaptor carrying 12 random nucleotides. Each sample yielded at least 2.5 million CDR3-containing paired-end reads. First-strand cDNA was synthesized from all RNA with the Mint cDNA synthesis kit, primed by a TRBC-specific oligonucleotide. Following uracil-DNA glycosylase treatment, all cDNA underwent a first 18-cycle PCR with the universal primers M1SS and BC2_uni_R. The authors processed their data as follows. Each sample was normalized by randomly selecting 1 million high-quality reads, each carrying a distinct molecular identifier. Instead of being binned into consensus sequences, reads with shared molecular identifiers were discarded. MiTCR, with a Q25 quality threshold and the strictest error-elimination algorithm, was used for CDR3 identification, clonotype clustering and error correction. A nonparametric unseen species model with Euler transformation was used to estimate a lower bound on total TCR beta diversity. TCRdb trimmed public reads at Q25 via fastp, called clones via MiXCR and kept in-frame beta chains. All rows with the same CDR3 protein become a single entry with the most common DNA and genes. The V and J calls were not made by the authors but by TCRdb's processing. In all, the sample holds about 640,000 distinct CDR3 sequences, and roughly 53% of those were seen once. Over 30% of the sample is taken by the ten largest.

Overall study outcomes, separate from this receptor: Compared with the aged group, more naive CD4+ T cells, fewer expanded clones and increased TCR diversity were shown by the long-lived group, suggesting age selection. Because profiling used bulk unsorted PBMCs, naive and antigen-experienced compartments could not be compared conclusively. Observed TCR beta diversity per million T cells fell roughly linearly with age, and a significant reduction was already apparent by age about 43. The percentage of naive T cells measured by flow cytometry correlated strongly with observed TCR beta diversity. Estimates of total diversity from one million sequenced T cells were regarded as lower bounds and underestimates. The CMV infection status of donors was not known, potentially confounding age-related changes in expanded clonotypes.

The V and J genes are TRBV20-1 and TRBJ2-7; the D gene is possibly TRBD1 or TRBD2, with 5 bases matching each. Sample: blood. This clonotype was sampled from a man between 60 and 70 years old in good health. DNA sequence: TGCAGTGCTGGAGGACACGAGGGCTACGAGCAGTACTTC. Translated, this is CSAGGHEGYEQYF.